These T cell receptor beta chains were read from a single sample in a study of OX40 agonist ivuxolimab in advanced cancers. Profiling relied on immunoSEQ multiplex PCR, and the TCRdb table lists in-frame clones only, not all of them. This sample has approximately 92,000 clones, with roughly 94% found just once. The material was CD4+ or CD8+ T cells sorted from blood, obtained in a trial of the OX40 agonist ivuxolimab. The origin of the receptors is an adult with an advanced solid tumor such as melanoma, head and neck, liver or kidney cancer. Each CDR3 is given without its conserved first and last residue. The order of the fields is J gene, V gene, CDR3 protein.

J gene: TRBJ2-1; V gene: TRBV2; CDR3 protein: VGNRDHYNEQF
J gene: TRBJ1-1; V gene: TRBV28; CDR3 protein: ASSYPGQMAF
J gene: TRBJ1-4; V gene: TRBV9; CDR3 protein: ASSVDATGLMNEKLF
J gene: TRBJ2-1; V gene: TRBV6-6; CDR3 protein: ASSSSGRHEQF
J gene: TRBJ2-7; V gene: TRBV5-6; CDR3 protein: ASSMGHVGAFREQY
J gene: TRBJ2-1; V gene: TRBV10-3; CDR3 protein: AIRGTPDNEQF
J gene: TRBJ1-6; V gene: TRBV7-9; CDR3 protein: ASRYTISGGSYNSPLH
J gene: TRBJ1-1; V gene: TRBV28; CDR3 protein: ATTTRLIRKAF
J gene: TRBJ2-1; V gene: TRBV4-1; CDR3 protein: ASSQEPGTSYNEQF
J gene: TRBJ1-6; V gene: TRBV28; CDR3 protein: ASSLAAGRPYNSPLH
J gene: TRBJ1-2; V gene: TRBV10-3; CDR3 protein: AITPDGGLNYGYT
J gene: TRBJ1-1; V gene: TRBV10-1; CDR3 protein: ASSPSRGANTEAF
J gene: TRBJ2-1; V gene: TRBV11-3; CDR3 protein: ASSSPGTVGMGEQF
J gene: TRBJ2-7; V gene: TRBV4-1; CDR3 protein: ASSQDARTGSHEQY
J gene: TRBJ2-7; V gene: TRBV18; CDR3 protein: ASSRQGSSYEQY
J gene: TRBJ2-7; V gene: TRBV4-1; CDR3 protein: ASSRGRGYEQY
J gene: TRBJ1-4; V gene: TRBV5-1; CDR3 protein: ASSLGGQMGEKLF
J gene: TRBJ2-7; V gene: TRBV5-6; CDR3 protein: ASSSGLVIPYEQY
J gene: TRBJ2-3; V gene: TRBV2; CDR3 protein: ASGGQRLTDTQY
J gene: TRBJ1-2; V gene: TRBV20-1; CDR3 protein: SADRDQNT
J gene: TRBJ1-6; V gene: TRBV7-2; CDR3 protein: ASSPLSSSYNSPLH
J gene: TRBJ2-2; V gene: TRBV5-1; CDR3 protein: ASSLANTGELF
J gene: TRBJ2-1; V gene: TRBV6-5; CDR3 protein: ASSRGGERLF
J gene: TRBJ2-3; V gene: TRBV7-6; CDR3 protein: ASSSSTGGSTDTQY
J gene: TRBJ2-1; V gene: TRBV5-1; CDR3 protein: ASSEGQGGYNEQF
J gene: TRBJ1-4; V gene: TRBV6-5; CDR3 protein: ASRRQVATNEKLF
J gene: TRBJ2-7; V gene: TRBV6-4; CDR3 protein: ASSEGLAGGITYEQY
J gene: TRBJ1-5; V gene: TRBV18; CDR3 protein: ASSQDSNQPQH
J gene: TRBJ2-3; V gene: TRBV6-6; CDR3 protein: ASSYVATDTQY
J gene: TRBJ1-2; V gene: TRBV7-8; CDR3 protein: ASSPRTGSPGYT
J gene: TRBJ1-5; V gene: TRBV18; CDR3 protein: ASSRGQGSQPQH
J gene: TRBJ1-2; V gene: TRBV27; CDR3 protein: ASSGRDDGPNYGYT
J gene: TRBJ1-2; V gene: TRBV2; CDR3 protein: ASTAARQGYGYT
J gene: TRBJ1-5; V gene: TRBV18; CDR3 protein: ASSRLRENSNQPQH
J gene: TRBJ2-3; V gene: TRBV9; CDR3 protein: ASSVAAGGPKDTQY
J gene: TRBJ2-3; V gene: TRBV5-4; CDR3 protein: ASSPVGDSTDTQY
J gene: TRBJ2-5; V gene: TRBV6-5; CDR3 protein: ASRTTSASETQY
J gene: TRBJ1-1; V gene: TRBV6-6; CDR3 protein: ASSYETNTEAF